The 14 T cell receptor beta chains below all came from one sample that was sequenced in a study of cytomegalovirus exposure and HLA in healthy donors. The PCR ran on 60 Vbeta and 13 Jbeta primers. Produced via immunoSEQ multiplex PCR; TCRdb's table is partial and in-frame only. The sample includes 100,000 to 150,000 clones, roughly 17% of them seen just once. Sample: PBMCs. The source of these receptors is a female donor in good health and CMV-seropositive.

This clone showed up just a few times. The genes are TRBV7-9 and TRBJ2-1, with D tentatively TRBD1 (5 bases). The CDR3 runs 11 residues. V gave up 6 bases and J gave up 10 bases, with 10 bases separating them. In germline, CDR1 is SEHNR, CDR2 FQNEAQ (reference sequence). CDR3 loop: CASSYRQEQFF. CDR3 DNA: TGTGCCAGCAGTTACCGACAGGAGCAGTTCTTC.

The chain is built from TRBV14 and TRBJ2-7; unclear D gene. Germline lookup yields CDR1 SGHDN and CDR2 FVKESK. Trimming removed 0 bases from V and 4 bases from J, with 13 bases in between. This CDR3 comprises 15 residues. In DNA, the CDR3 is TGTGCCAGCAGCCAAGATCAGCTAGTGTTTTACGAGCAGTACTTC. Translating gives CASSQDQLVFYEQYF.

The chain has TRBV5-6 and TRBJ1-2, with 7 bases identical to TRBD1. The junction had 15 bases not matched to a gene; V was cut back by 4 bases and J by 6 bases. CDR1 is SGHDT and CDR2 is YYEEEE in the germline V gene. There are 16 residues in the CDR3. CDR3 amino acids: CASSRSPRQGRNGYTF. CDR3 nucleotides: TGTGCCAGCAGCCGTTCCCCCCGACAGGGTAGGAATGGCTACACCTTC. Combining the CDR3 with reference TRBV5-6 and TRBJ1-2 gives the whole variable domain DAGVTQSPTHLIKTRGQQVTLRCSPKSGHDTVSWYQQALGQGPQFIFQYYEEEERQRGNFPDRFSGHQFPNYSSELNVNALLLGDSALYLCASSRSPRQGRNGYTFGSGTRLTVV.

In its sample, this clone was seen a few times. The genes are TRBV27 and TRBJ1-1; 7 bases agree with TRBD1. V was pared by 5 bases and J by 1 base, with 4 bases of the junction left unmatched. This CDR3 is built from 14 residues. Germline V lookup: CDR1 MNHEY, CDR2 SMNVEV (reference sequence). Here the CDR3 DNA reads TGTGCCAGCAGTATAACAGGGGAGAACACTGAAGCTTTCTTT. Encoded protein: CASSITGENTEAFF.

In its sample, this clone was seen a few times. The V gene is TRBV5-8, the J gene TRBJ2-5, with D perhaps TRBD1 (7 bases). The CDR3 covers 19 residues. Germline V lookup: CDR1 SGHTS, CDR2 YDEGEE. Trimming removed 5 bases from V and 2 bases from J, with 28 bases in between. The CDR3 DNA is TGTGCCAGCAGGAGCTCAACAGGGGCCTCATGGGACTGGCAAGAGACCCAGTACTTC. Protein: CASRSSTGASWDWQETQYF.

J is TRBJ2-7 and V is TRBV28, with 9 bases aligning to TRBD1. V gave up 2 bases and J gave up 2 bases; unmatched junction bases: 1. Germline V gives CDR1 MDHEN, CDR2 SYDVKM. This CDR3 contains 14 residues. Here the CDR3 DNA reads TGTGCCAGCAGTTTAGGGGACAGGGCCTACGAGCAGTACTTC. Residues: CASSLGDRAYEQYF.

The V gene is TRBV7-9, the J gene TRBJ2-7; 9 bases map to TRBD1. Germline V CDR1 and CDR2: SEHNR, FQNEAQ (reference sequence). J lost 2 bases, V lost 3 bases, and 5 bases had no gene match. CDR3 size: 15 residues. DNA of the CDR3: TGTGCCAGCAGCTTCCAACAGGGGGCGACCTACGAGCAGTACTTC. It is translated as CASSFQQGATYEQYF.

In this sample, this clone turned up a few times. The rearrangement uses TRBV5-6 and TRBJ1-4, with D perhaps matching TRBD1 (6 bases). The ends were cut back, 2 bases at V and 8 bases at J, with 13 bases in the middle. CDR1 SGHDT and CDR2 YYEEEE come from the germline V gene. The CDR3 totals 14 residues. The CDR3 loop reads CASSLGDTGEKLFF. The CDR3 nucleotides are TGTGCCAGCAGCTTAGGGGACACAGGGGAAAAACTGTTTTTT.

In this sample, this clone turned up a few times. V is TRBV5-1 and J is TRBJ2-3; D gene ambiguous. Germline V gene data show CDR1 as SGHRS and CDR2 as YFSETQ. CDR3 size: 12 residues. Trimming cost V 2 bases and J 2 bases, with 3 bases left between them. The CDR3 here is CASSFITDTQYF. The CDR3, as DNA: TGCGCCAGCAGCTTTATCACAGATACGCAGTATTTT.

This clone has just one count. The chain carries TRBV2 and TRBJ2-1; D may be TRBD2 (6 bases). The germline CDR1 and CDR2 sequences are SNHLY and FYNNEI. This CDR3 contains 14 residues. Trimming removed 5 bases at V and 6 bases at J, with 14 bases between. The CDR3 DNA follows: TGTGCCAGCAGTAGGGACTGGCGCCCCAATGAGCAGTTCTTC. Its protein is CASSRDWRPNEQFF.

This clone was seen more than once but under ten times. V gene TRBV5-1 combines with J gene TRBJ1-1; possible D gene TRBD1, 6 bases. The V and J ends lost 7 bases and 0 bases respectively, with 16 bases between them. The CDR3 spans 15 residues. Germline V gene sequence: CDR1 SGHRS, CDR2 YFSETQ. CDR3 loop: CASGLRGAMNTEAFF. Here the CDR3 DNA reads TGCGCCAGCGGCCTCCGGGGGGCTATGAACACTGAAGCTTTCTTT.

This clone was observed a few times. The chain links TRBV28 to TRBJ1-2, with 9 bases that match TRBD1. Unmatched junction bases numbered 10, after V lost 6 bases and J lost 5 bases. The length of the CDR3 is 15 residues. The germline V gene has CDR1 MDHEN and CDR2 SYDVKM. The CDR3 sequence: CASRAGQGTPYGYTF. CDR3 coding DNA: TGTGCCAGCAGGGCAGGACAGGGGACCCCTTATGGCTACACCTTC.

This clone was found a few times. V is TRBV6-5 and J is TRBJ2-5, with TRBD1 matching over 7 bases. The CDR3 runs 15 residues. Germline CDR1 and CDR2: MNHEY and SVGAGI. V lost 7 bases to trimming and J lost 0 bases; unmatched junction nucleotides: 8. The CDR3 DNA follows: TGTGCCAGCACCGGACCGGGACAGCACCAAGAGACCCAGTACTTC. It specifies CASTGPGQHQETQYF.

J is TRBJ2-1 and V is TRBV12-5; D is uncertain. Between the trimmed V and J ends, which lost 0 bases and 10 bases, there was a span of 4 bases. The CDR3 totals 11 residues. Germline V gene lookup returns CDR1 LGHNT and CDR2 FRNRAP. The chain's CDR3 is CASGLVREQFF. The CDR3 DNA is TGTGCTAGTGGTTTGGTCAGGGAGCAGTTCTTC.